This T cell receptor beta chain came from a study of cytomegalovirus exposure and HLA in healthy donors. The ends lost 7 bases at V and 7 bases at J; junction bases unmatched: 10. Looked up from germline, CDR1 is SGHTA and CDR2 is FQGNSA. This CDR3 has 15 amino acids. The PCR contained 60 Vbeta and 13 Jbeta primers. Data came from immunoSEQ multiplex PCR; TCRdb stores just in-frame clones and leaves some out. The sample carries under 150,000 clones, approximately 80% recorded once. The gene calls are TRBV7-2 and TRBJ2-7; 13 bases fit TRBD2. The sample was PBMCs. This TCR came from a male donor in good health and CMV-seronegative. This CDR3 is CASTPGGLAGVEQYF. CDR3 nucleotides: TGTGCCAGCACCCCCGGCGGACTAGCGGGAGTGGAGCAGTACTTC.